Reported below is one T cell receptor beta chain. Its matching antigen is unknown. Stated treatment: around 19 received Ad26.COV2.S at low or high dose, single or two shots; several received placebo; per-sample allocation not given. Samples came from day 63 after the first vaccine or placebo injection. This specimen belongs to a study of Ad26.COV2.S vaccination and SARS-CoV-2 variants. Whole-study context: The donor was enrolled in the Ad26.COV2.S arm of the COV1001 trial. Findings of the study overall: Similar non-spike TCR breadth was observed in recipients of vaccine and of placebo.

The assay was immunoSEQ multiplex PCR, and TCRdb's table has in-frame clones only and misses some. The data contain around 300,000 clones, about 89% of them seen just once; the ten biggest clones take up about 5%. The germline gives CDR1 LNHDA, CDR2 SQIVND (reference sequence). This CDR3 is 15 amino acids long. V dropped 3 bases and J dropped 3 bases, with 14 bases sitting between them. This specimen consisted of peripheral blood, obtained in a trial of Ad26.COV2.S vaccine versus placebo. The V call is TRBV19, the J call TRBJ1-2; perhaps TRBD1 as D (6 bases). This TCR came from a person aged 18 to 65 who received the Ad26.COV2.S COVID-19 vaccine or a placebo. The chain's CDR3 is CASSIPGGADYGYTF. The DNA for the CDR3 is TGTGCCAGTAGTATTCCGGGGGGCGCTGACTATGGCTACACCTTC.